This T cell receptor beta chain was sequenced for a study of T cell responses to AZD1222 COVID-19 vaccine. Study results and limitations: Donors were largely white British and mainly female; clonal diversity was possibly underestimated.

With regard to this clone: Antigen unknown.

Clones were read by immunoSEQ multiplex PCR, and TCRdb kept only the in-frame ones, dropping some. This table holds about 56,000 clones, roughly three quarters found once. V lost 2 bases to trimming and J lost 1 base, with 7 bases between them. The CDR3 has 14 amino acids. CDR1 and CDR2 from the germline V gene are SGHRS and YFSETQ. V and J are TRBV5-1 and TRBJ2-1, with D possibly being TRBD2 (5 bases). The sample here was peripheral blood, taken 28 days after the second AZD1222 dose. The sequence was obtained from an adult who received the AZD1222 COVID-19 vaccine. Here the CDR3 reads CASSFGDSYNEQFF. CDR3 DNA: TGCGCCAGCAGCTTCGGGGATTCCTACAATGAGCAGTTCTTC.